The 8 T cell receptor beta chains below were found in one sample sequenced in a study of OX40 agonist ivuxolimab in advanced cancers. Clones were sequenced by immunoSEQ multiplex PCR, and TCRdb holds only the in-frame ones, with some missing. The sample yields 60,000 to 80,000 clones, about 88% seen once. The sequencing used CD4+ or CD8+ T cells sorted from blood, collected in a trial of the OX40 agonist ivuxolimab. These receptor sequences come from an adult with an advanced solid tumor such as melanoma, head and neck, liver or kidney cancer.

The chain joins TRBV5-4 to TRBJ2-5; no clear D gene. There are 11 residues in the CDR3. Germline CDR1 SGHNT, CDR2 YYREEE (reference sequence). Trimming took off 1 base at V and 6 bases at J, with 4 bases between the two ends. CDR3 sequence (DNA): TGTGCCAGCAGCTTGCGTCAGACCCAGTACTTC. Protein product: CASSLRQTQYF.

The chain carries TRBV28 and TRBJ2-5; D unresolved. The germline V and J ends were trimmed by 3 bases and 4 bases, with 3 bases remaining between them. Per germline, CDR1 MDHEN and CDR2 SYDVKM. The CDR3 is made up of 11 amino acids. CDR3 in DNA: TGTGCCAGCAGTTTTAGAGAGACCCAGTACTTC. Its protein product is CASSFRETQYF.

The chain carries TRBV19 and TRBJ1-1; D ambiguous. The V gene lost 3 bases and the J gene lost 5 bases, with 10 bases spanning the gap. Germline CDR1 and CDR2: LNHDA and SQIVND (reference sequence). This CDR3 contains 13 residues. CDR3 region: CASSIWRETEAFF. DNA of the CDR3: TGTGCCAGTAGTATCTGGAGGGAAACTGAAGCTTTCTTT.

In its sample, this clone was seen once. This chain connects TRBV5-1 to TRBJ1-1; D might be TRBD1 (5 bases). Germline V CDR1 and CDR2: SGHRS, YFSETQ. This CDR3 spans 14 amino acids. The ends were cut back, 4 bases at V and 4 bases at J, with 14 bases in the middle. CDR3: CASSENPGTTEAFF. CDR3 DNA: TGCGCCAGCAGCGAGAACCCAGGGACCACTGAAGCTTTCTTT.

The chain uses TRBV6-1 and TRBJ2-3; D ambiguous. Germline assignment: CDR1 MNHNS and CDR2 SASEGT. Trimming cost V 11 bases and J 0 bases, with 12 bases left between them. CDR3 length: 13 residues. As DNA, the CDR3 is TGTGCCGCAAAGTTGACAAGCACAGATACGCAGTATTTT. As protein: CAAKLTSTDTQYF.

This rearrangement joins TRBV18 to TRBJ2-7, with TRBD1 as a possible D gene (6 bases). V lost 5 bases, J lost 2 bases, and 13 bases lay in between. Germline V gene lookup returns CDR1 KGHSH and CDR2 LQKENI. The CDR3 consists of 14 residues. In DNA form, the CDR3 reads TGTGCCAGCTCAAGTAACAGGGAGACCTACGAGCAGTACTTC. This encodes CASSSNRETYEQYF. The complete variable domain, with remaining parts taken from reference TRBV18 and TRBJ2-7, reads NAGVMQNPRHLVRRRGQEARLRCSPMKGHSHVYWYRQLPEEGLKFMVYLQKENIIDESGMPKERFSAEFPKEGPSILRIQQVVRGDSAAYFCASSSNRETYEQYFGPGTRLTVT.

The rearrangement uses TRBV18 and TRBJ2-2; maybe TRBD1 (6 bases). The germline gives CDR1 KGHSH, CDR2 LQKENI. The CDR3 runs 13 residues. Deletions cut 3 bases from V and 11 bases from J, with 13 bases between. The CDR3: CASSPGTTSELFF. CDR3 DNA sequence: TGTGCCAGCTCACCTGGGACAACAAGTGAGCTGTTTTTT.

CDR3 residues: CAIRRDYGNEQFF. CDR3 coding DNA: TGTGCCATCAGACGGGACTACGGGAATGAGCAGTTCTTC. The V and J genes are TRBV10-3 and TRBJ2-1; 7 bases fit TRBD2. The CDR3 has 13 residues. The V gene end was trimmed by 6 bases and the J gene end by 7 bases; junction bases not matched to a gene: 6. Per germline, CDR1 ENHRY and CDR2 SYGVKD.